Following are 13 T cell receptor beta chains from one sample sequenced in a study of CD4 T cells in relation to SARS-CoV-2 and coronaviruses. The antigens of these receptors remain unknown. Before the COVID-19 pandemic, during about 2010-2019, CD4+ T cells were taken from unexposed donors. After roughly ten days of culture, CD4+ T cells were isolated. Assay: immunoSEQ multiplex PCR; the TCRdb copy retains only in-frame clones and omits some. The sample contains about 23,000 clones, about 80% of which appear only once. Specimen: CD4+ T cells from PBMCs, cultured in vitro. The receptors were gathered from a human donor in good health.

The chain couples TRBV27 to TRBJ1-1; tentatively, D is TRBD1 (6 bases). CDR1 and CDR2 from the germline V gene are MNHEY and SMNVEV (reference sequence). The CDR3 has 15 amino acids. Trimming left V 2 bases short and J 4 bases short, with 14 bases between. CDR3 sequence: CASSLAPRGGTEAFF. In nucleotides, the CDR3 is TGTGCCAGCAGTTTAGCCCCCAGGGGAGGCACTGAAGCTTTCTTT.

The CDR3, as DNA: TGCGCCAGCAGGGCAGGACGGTGGGAGACCCAGTACTTC. This codes for CASRAGRWETQYF. The chain joins TRBV5-1 to TRBJ2-5, with D unclear. The CDR3 runs 13 residues. Germline loops: CDR1 SGHRS, CDR2 YFSETQ. The V end was cut by 5 bases, the J end by 5 bases, with 13 bases between. Supplemented by reference TRBV5-1 and TRBJ2-5, the full variable domain reads KAGVTQTPRYLIKTRGQQVTLSCSPISGHRSVSWYQQTPGQGLQFLFEYFSETQRNKGNFPGRFSGRQFSNSRSEMNVSTLELGDSALYLCASRAGRWETQYFGPGTRLLVL.

This chain links TRBV28 with TRBJ2-2, with 10 bases lining up with TRBD2. The V and J ends lost 3 bases and 7 bases, in that order; junction bases with no gene match: 5. Germline V gene lookup returns CDR1 MDHEN and CDR2 SYDVKM. The CDR3 has 15 residues. The chain's CDR3 is CASSFLAGANGELFF. CDR3 DNA sequence: TGTGCCAGCAGTTTCCTAGCGGGAGCCAACGGGGAGCTGTTTTTT.

The chain has TRBV19 and TRBJ2-1; D is perhaps TRBD2 (6 bases). V was shortened by 3 bases and J by 7 bases, with 19 bases between the two germline ends. Germline CDR1 LNHDA, CDR2 SQIVND (reference sequence). The CDR3 is 16 amino acids. As DNA, the CDR3 is TGTGCCAGTAGTATTAGGCGGGACGCGGGATCAAATGAGCAGTTCTTC. This gives the protein CASSIRRDAGSNEQFF.

The chain is built from TRBV7-2 and TRBJ2-2; 10 nucleotides align to TRBD2. The V gene end was trimmed by 1 base and the J gene end by 6 bases; junction bases not matched to a gene: 5. Germline assignment: CDR1 SGHTA and CDR2 FQGNSA. The length of the CDR3 is 16 residues. Here the CDR3 reads CASSLDSGRRAGELFF. The CDR3 DNA sequence: TGTGCCAGCAGCTTAGATAGCGGGAGGAGGGCCGGGGAGCTGTTTTTT.

The rearrangement uses TRBV4-1 and TRBJ1-3; 7 positions match TRBD1. CDR3 length equals 17 residues. The trim removed 0 bases at V and 4 bases at J, leaving 9 bases unmatched. Germline assignment: CDR1 MGHRA and CDR2 YSYEKL. The DNA for the CDR3 is TGCGCCAGCAGCCAAGACTCGCAGGGGGTGGGCGGAAACACCATATATTTT. Amino acid sequence: CASSQDSQGVGGNTIYF.

The chain combines TRBV7-9 with TRBJ1-6; no firm D call. This CDR3 is built from 12 residues. From germline, CDR1 is SEHNR and CDR2 FQNEAQ (reference sequence). V lost 2 bases to trimming and J lost 10 bases, with 6 bases between them. CDR3 in amino acids: CASSLLQSPLHF. DNA for the CDR3: TGTGCCAGCAGCTTATTACAATCACCCCTCCACTTT.

This clone has just one count. V and J are TRBV7-9 and TRBJ1-1; a weak D match, TRBD1 (6 bases). The V gene's germline CDR1 is SEHNR and CDR2 FQNEAQ (reference sequence). The CDR3 runs 15 residues. The V and J ends lost 0 bases and 0 bases respectively, with 8 bases between them. In nucleotides, the CDR3 is TGTGCCAGCAGCTTAGCGGGGGGGCTGAACACTGAAGCTTTCTTT. Its protein is CASSLAGGLNTEAFF.

V and J are TRBV4-1 and TRBJ2-7; 7 bases align to TRBD2. The CDR3 loop spans 14 amino acids. V lost 3 bases to trimming and J lost 6 bases; unmatched junction nucleotides: 8. Germline V CDR1 and CDR2: MGHRA, YSYEKL. The DNA for the CDR3 is TGCGCCAGCAGCCACGGCGGGAGTGGGGGCGAGCAGTACTTC. It yields the protein CASSHGGSGGEQYF.

The rearrangement links TRBV6-4 to TRBJ2-1; a possible D gene is TRBD1 (6 bases). Between the trimmed V and J ends, which lost 2 bases and 3 bases, there was a span of 11 bases. Germline V lookup: CDR1 MRHNA, CDR2 SNTAGT. The CDR3 loop spans 15 amino acids. CDR3 in DNA: TGTGCCAGCAGTGACGGGATAGGGGGCTACAATGAGCAGTTCTTC. Its translation is CASSDGIGGYNEQFF.

This chain uses TRBV7-3 with TRBJ1-1; weak D call: TRBD1 (5 bases). V was trimmed by 1 base and J by 5 bases, leaving 14 bases between them. CDR3 size: 15 residues. The germline V gene encodes CDR1 SGHTA and CDR2 FQGTGA. CDR3 nucleotide sequence: TGTGCCAGCAGCTTAAAGCTGGCAGGGCCAACTGAAGCTTTCTTT. It codes for CASSLKLAGPTEAFF.

V gene TRBV4-2 combines with J gene TRBJ2-1, with 13 bases matching TRBD2. J lost 4 bases, V lost 5 bases, and 14 bases had no gene match. Germline lookup yields CDR1 LGHNA and CDR2 YNFKEQ. This CDR3 spans 19 amino acids. The CDR3 DNA follows: TGTGCCAGCAGCTCGCGGACTAGCGGGAGCGTTCAGAGATACAATGAGCAGTTCTTC. The encoded protein is CASSSRTSGSVQRYNEQFF.

This clone was detected only a few times. The chain carries TRBV24-1 and TRBJ2-2; 12 nucleotides match TRBD1. V lost 12 bases, J lost 4 bases, and 17 bases stayed unmatched. Germline V gene data show CDR1 as KGHDR and CDR2 as SFDVKD. The CDR3 runs 18 residues. The CDR3 is CAERPGQGANGGTGELFF. CDR3 sequence (DNA): TGTGCCGAAAGGCCGGGACAGGGGGCTAATGGAGGCACCGGGGAGCTGTTTTTT.